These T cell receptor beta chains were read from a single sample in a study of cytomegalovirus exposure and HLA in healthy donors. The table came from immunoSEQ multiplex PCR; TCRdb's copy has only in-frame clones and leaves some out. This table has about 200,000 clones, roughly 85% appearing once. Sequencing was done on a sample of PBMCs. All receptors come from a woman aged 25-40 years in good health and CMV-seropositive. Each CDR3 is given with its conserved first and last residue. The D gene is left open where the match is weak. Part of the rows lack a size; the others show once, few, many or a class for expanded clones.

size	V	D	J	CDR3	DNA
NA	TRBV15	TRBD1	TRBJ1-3	CATSRGQGEAGNTIYF	TGTGCCACCAGCAGGGGACAGGGGGAAGCTGGAAACACCATATATTTT
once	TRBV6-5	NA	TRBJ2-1	CASRYTSTGEQFF	TGTGCCAGCAGGTACACTAGCACCGGTGAGCAGTTCTTC
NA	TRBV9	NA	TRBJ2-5	CASSSDYQETQYF	TGTGCCAGCAGCTCAGACTACCAAGAGACCCAGTACTTC
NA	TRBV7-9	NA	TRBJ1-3	CASSSRVAGNTIYF	TGTGCCAGCAGCTCCAGGGTGGCTGGAAACACCATATATTTT
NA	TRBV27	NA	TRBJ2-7	CASSLRPRAGEQYF	TGTGCCAGCAGTCTTCGTCCCCGAGCTGGCGAGCAGTACTTC
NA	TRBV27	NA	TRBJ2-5	CASSLWPAGTTGQYF	TGTGCCAGCAGTTTATGGCCAGCGGGGACAACGGGCCAGTACTTC
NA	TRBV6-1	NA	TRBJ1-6	CASTPIYLNSPLHF	TGTGCCAGCACCCCCATCTACCTAAATTCACCCCTCCACTTT
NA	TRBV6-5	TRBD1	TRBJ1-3	CASSLGQGKYTIYF	TGTGCCAGCAGCCTTGGACAGGGGAAATACACCATATATTTT
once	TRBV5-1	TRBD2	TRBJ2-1	CASSLEVAGSGNEQFF	TGCGCCAGCAGCTTGGAGGTAGCGGGGTCGGGAAATGAGCAGTTCTTC
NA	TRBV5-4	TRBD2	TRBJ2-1	CASTSAGGQYNEQFF	TGTGCCAGCACCTCGGCGGGGGGGCAGTACAATGAGCAGTTCTTC
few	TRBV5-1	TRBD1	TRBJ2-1	CASTDSGTGYNEQFF	TGCGCCAGCACCGATTCCGGGACAGGCTACAATGAGCAGTTCTTC